This T cell receptor (beta chain) was captured in a study of PD-L1 blockade in urothelial cancer. The investigators introduced synthetic TCR analog templates into each PCR as spikes. Repertoires were generated with immunoSEQ multiplex PCR, while TCRdb's copy carries only in-frame clones and drops some. The sample records 70,000 or so clones, 80% to 85% being singletons. This clone was observed once. V was shortened by 1 base and J by 0 bases, with 22 bases between the two germline ends. Germline CDR1 is SGHVS and CDR2 is FNYEAQ. The CDR3 runs to 20 residues. V is TRBV7-6 and J is TRBJ2-1, with D perhaps matching TRBD1 (5 bases). The sample here was PBMCs, taken around atezolizumab (anti-PD-L1) treatment. The sequence came from a man in his 70s with urothelial cancer. CDR3 DNA: TGTGCCAGCAGCTTAGTCGTGGCAGGGTCGCGTTGGAGCTCCTACAATGAGCAGTTCTTC. This encodes CASSLVVAGSRWSSYNEQFF.